These 16 T cell receptor beta chains were all obtained from the same sample, sequenced in a study of neoadjuvant nivolumab and ipilimumab in lung cancer. Sequencing was performed with immunoSEQ multiplex PCR; in TCRdb, only in-frame clones are kept and a portion is missing. The sample lists tens of thousands of clones, around 82% occurring once. The sequences come from peripheral blood, collected before neoadjuvant nivolumab, alone or with ipilimumab. These receptors were taken from an adult with non-small cell lung cancer.

The chain links TRBV7-9 to TRBJ2-5, with 10 positions matching TRBD2. With 10 bases clipped from V and 4 bases from J, the junction kept 9 bases outside the gene matches. Germline assignment: CDR1 SEHNR and CDR2 FQNEAQ (reference sequence). This CDR3 comprises 14 residues. The CDR3 is CATSILAGRETQYF. The CDR3 DNA reads TGTGCCACCAGTATACTAGCGGGAAGAGAGACCCAGTACTTC.

The genes are TRBV6-5 and TRBJ2-7, with D hard to call. V dropped 6 bases and J dropped 2 bases, with 17 bases sitting between them. The CDR3 is 15 residues long. CDR1 is MNHEY and CDR2 is SVGAGI in the germline V gene. CDR3 amino acids: CASSPSLGSAYEQYF. For the CDR3, the DNA is TGTGCCAGCAGCCCGAGTCTGGGATCTGCCTACGAGCAGTACTTC.

The V gene is TRBV29-1, the J gene TRBJ2-5; D might be TRBD1 (6 bases). This CDR3 spans 13 amino acids. Germline CDR1 reads SQVTM; CDR2 reads ANQGSEA. The germline V and J ends were trimmed by 7 bases and 1 base, with 13 bases remaining between them. CDR3: CSAKGQIQETQYF. CDR3 sequence (DNA): TGCAGCGCTAAAGGACAGATCCAAGAGACCCAGTACTTC. Full variable domain (missing parts from reference TRBV29-1 and TRBJ2-5): SAVISQKPSRDICQRGTSLTIQCQVDSQVTMMFWYRQQPGQSLTLIATANQGSEATYESGFVIDKFPISRPNLTFSTLTVSNMSPEDSSIYLCSAKGQIQETQYFGPGTRLLVL.

The rearrangement links TRBV5-1 to TRBJ2-5; D call uncertain. The CDR3 length is 15 residues. The ends were cut back, 1 base at V and 4 bases at J, with 14 bases in the middle. Germline V lookup: CDR1 SGHRS, CDR2 YFSETQ. The CDR3 here is CASSLSSELGETQYF. CDR3 in DNA: TGCGCCAGCAGCTTGTCGAGCGAGCTCGGAGAGACCCAGTACTTC.

For this clone: Mismatch with germline at one junction end may stem from a read error. The chain employs TRBV2 and TRBJ2-7, with TRBD1 matching over 8 bases. The CDR3 is 14 residues long. Looked up from germline, CDR1 is SNHLY and CDR2 is FYNNEI. The CDR3 coding sequence is TGTGCCAGCAGTGCAGACAGGGGATTCTACGTGCAGTACTTC. Its translation is CASSADRGFYVQYF.

The chain is built from TRBV7-9 and TRBJ1-2; TRBD1 aligns across 7 bases. V dropped 6 bases and J dropped 3; count of bases not matched to a gene: 7. This CDR3 comprises 14 residues. Germline lookup yields CDR1 SEHNR and CDR2 FQNEAQ (reference sequence). In nucleotides, the CDR3 is TGTGCCAGCAGTTCCACAGGGGTGGACTATGGCTACACCTTC. Amino acid sequence: CASSSTGVDYGYTF.

The chain links TRBV4-2 to TRBJ1-3, with unresolved D. Trimming took 0 bases from V and 0 from J, leaving 12 bases between them. The germline V gene has CDR1 LGHNA and CDR2 YNFKEQ. CDR3 length: 17 residues. CDR3 in DNA: TGTGCCAGCAGCCAAGATCTATTCAGGCACTCTGGAAACACCATATATTTT. Protein product: CASSQDLFRHSGNTIYF.

The chain combines TRBV7-2 with TRBJ2-1, with D unresolved. The CDR3 runs to 13 residues. Germline assignment: CDR1 SGHTA and CDR2 FQGNSA. V lost 5 bases to trimming and J lost 9 bases, with 14 bases between them. DNA for the CDR3: TGTGCCAGCAGCATCCCCGAGCTCTTTGAGCAGTTCTTC. Translation: CASSIPELFEQFF.

V usage is TRBV7-3 and J usage is TRBJ1-1; 8 bases match TRBD1. With 5 bases clipped from V and 1 base from J, the junction kept 6 bases outside the gene matches. The CDR3 is 15 residues long. Germline V CDR1 and CDR2: SGHTA, FQGTGA. For the CDR3, the DNA is TGTGCCAGCAGCCCCCCAGGGGGCCCGAACACTGAAGCTTTCTTT. It is translated as CASSPPGGPNTEAFF.

The V gene is TRBV18, the J gene TRBJ1-2; perhaps TRBD1 as D (5 bases). V lost 3 bases and J lost 8, with 13 bases in between. Germline values: CDR1 KGHSH, CDR2 LQKENI. This CDR3 is built from 13 residues. The CDR3 loop reads CASSPSGTGGYTF. DNA of the CDR3: TGTGCCAGCTCACCCTCAGGGACGGGGGGCTACACCTTC.

The V call is TRBV18, the J call TRBJ1-1, with TRBD1 as a possible D gene (6 bases). The V end was cut by 6 bases, the J end by 1 base, with 18 bases between. CDR3 length: 16 residues. CDR1 is KGHSH and CDR2 is LQKENI in the germline V gene. Written as DNA, the CDR3 is TGTGCCAGCTCCCCAGACGCCGGGACACAGAACACTGAAGCTTTCTTT. This gives the protein CASSPDAGTQNTEAFF.

The J gene is TRBJ2-7, the V gene TRBV7-2, with D possibly TRBD1 on 6 matching bases. Trimming left V 0 bases short and J 6 bases short, with 15 bases between. The CDR3 covers 15 residues. Germline V lookup: CDR1 SGHTA, CDR2 FQGNSA. CDR3 in DNA: TGTGCCAGCAGCTTAGCGAGCTTCAGGGGATCCGAGCAGTACTTC. It specifies CASSLASFRGSEQYF.

The V gene is TRBV4-3, the J gene TRBJ1-1, with a tentative D call TRBD1 (5 bases). Looked up from germline, CDR1 is LGHNA and CDR2 is YSLEER. The length of the CDR3 is 14 residues. Trimming pared 3 bases from V and 4 bases from J, leaving 12 bases between. CDR3 bases: TGCGCCAGCAGCCAGCCAGGGTTGTTCACTGAAGCTTTCTTT. Its protein is CASSQPGLFTEAFF.

V and J are TRBV7-9 and TRBJ1-2, with D uncertain. CDR1 and CDR2 from the germline V gene are SEHNR and FQNEAQ (reference sequence). The CDR3 loop spans 16 amino acids. V was clipped by 1 base and J by 7 bases, with 19 bases between them. CDR3 sequence: CASSLDSVRAGGGYTF. The CDR3 bases are TGTGCCAGCAGCTTAGATTCTGTGCGAGCAGGCGGTGGCTACACCTTC.

This clone is deemed medium-sized (0.01 to 0.1%). J is TRBJ2-5 and V is TRBV10-2; TRBD2 aligns across 13 bases. The CDR3 totals 15 residues. Germline CDR1 WSHSY, CDR2 SAAADI. V shed 2 bases and J 3 bases; nucleotides not matched to a gene: 0. This CDR3 reads CASSETSGREETQYF. The CDR3, as DNA: TGCGCCAGCAGTGAGACTAGCGGGAGGGAAGAGACCCAGTACTTC.

The chain employs TRBV7-9 and TRBJ1-1; maybe TRBD1 (5 bases). Germline loops: CDR1 SEHNR, CDR2 FQNEAQ (reference sequence). Trimming took off 4 bases at V and 5 bases at J, with 11 bases between the two ends. This CDR3 has 13 residues. The CDR3 DNA follows: TGTGCCAGCAGCTCTCAGACAGCAACTGAAGCTTTCTTT. It translates to CASSSQTATEAFF.